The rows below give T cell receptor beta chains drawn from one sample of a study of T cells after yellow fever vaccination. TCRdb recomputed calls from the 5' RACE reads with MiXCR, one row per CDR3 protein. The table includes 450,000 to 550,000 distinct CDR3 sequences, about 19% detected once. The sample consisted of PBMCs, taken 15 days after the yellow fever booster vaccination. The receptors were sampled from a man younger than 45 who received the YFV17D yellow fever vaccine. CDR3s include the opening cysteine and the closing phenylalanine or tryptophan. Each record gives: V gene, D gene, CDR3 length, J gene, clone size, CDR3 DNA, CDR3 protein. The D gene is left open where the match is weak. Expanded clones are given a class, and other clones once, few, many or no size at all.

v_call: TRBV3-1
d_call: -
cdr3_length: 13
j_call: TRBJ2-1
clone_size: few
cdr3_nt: TGTGCCAGCAGTCCCTTAGGGGGTCGCGAGCAGTTCTTC
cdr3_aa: CASSPLGGREQFF

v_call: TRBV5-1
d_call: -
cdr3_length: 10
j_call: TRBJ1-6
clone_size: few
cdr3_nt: TGCGCCAGCCCACAGTTGGACCTCCACTTT
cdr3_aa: CASPQLDLHF

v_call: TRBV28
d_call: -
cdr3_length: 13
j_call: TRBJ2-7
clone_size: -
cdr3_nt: TGTGCCAGCAGAGTCTCTGGGGGCCCCAAGCAGTACTTC
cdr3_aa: CASRVSGGPKQYF

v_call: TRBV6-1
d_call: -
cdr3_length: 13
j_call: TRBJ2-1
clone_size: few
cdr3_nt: TGTGCCAGCACCAAACTGGGTGGAGGGGAGCAGTTCTTC
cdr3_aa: CASTKLGGGEQFF

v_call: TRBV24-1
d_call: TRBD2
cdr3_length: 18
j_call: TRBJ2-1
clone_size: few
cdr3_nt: TGTGCCACCAGCTGGGGTTCGGAGGGCGGGAGCTCCTACAATGAGCAGTTCTTC
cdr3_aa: CATSWGSEGGSSYNEQFF

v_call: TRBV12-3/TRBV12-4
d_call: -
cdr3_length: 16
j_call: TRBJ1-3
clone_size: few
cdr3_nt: TGTGCCAGCAGTTTGGGGATGGCCCCCTCTGGAAACACCATATATTTT
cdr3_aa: CASSLGMAPSGNTIYF

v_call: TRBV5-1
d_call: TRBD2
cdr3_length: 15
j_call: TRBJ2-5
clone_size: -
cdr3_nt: TGCGCCAGCAGGGGACTAGCGGGGGTCCAAGAGACCCAGTACTTC
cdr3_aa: CASRGLAGVQETQYF

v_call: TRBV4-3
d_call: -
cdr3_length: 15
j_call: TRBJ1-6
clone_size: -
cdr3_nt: TGCGCCAGCAGCCAAGTCGGGGAGTATAATTCACCCCTCCACTTT
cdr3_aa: CASSQVGEYNSPLHF

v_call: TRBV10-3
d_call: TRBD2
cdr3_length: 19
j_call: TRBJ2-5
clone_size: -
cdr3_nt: TGTGCCATCAGTGAGTCTCGCGCGACTAGCGGGAGGCGCCAAGAGACCCAGTACTTC
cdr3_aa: CAISESRATSGRRQETQYF

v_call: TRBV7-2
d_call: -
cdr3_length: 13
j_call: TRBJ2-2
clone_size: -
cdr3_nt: TGTGCCAGCAGTCCAGGGAGGCGCGGGGAGCTGTTTTTT
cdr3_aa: CASSPGRRGELFF

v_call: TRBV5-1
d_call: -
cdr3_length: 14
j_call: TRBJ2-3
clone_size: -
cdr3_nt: TGCGCCAGCAGCTTGGCCCCGCTCCCAGATACGCAGTATTTT
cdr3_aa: CASSLAPLPDTQYF

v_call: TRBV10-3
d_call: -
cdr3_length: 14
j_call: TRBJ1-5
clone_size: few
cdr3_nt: TGTGCCATCAGCAGGACAGAAACGAATCAGCCCCAGCATTTT
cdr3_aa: CAISRTETNQPQHF

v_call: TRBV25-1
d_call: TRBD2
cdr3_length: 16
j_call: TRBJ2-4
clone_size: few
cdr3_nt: TGTGCCAGCAGTGAATATACTAGCGGGGGGCCTAACATTCAGTACTTC
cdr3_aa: CASSEYTSGGPNIQYF

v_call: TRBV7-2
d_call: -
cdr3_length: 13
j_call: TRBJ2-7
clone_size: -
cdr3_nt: TGTGCCAGCAGCTTAGATCTCAGGTCCGAGCAGTACTTC
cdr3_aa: CASSLDLRSEQYF

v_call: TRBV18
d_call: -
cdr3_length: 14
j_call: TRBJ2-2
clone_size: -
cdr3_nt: TGTGCCAGCTCAATCCAGGGGACCACCGGGGAGCTGTTTTTT
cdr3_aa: CASSIQGTTGELFF

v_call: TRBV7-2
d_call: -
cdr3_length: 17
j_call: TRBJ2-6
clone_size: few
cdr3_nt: TGTGCCAGCAGCTTAGTGGGGGTCTCGGCTGGGGCCAACGTCCTGACTTTC
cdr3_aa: CASSLVGVSAGANVLTF

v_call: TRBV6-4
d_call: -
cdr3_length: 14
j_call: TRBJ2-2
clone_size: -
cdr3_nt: TGTGCCAGCAAAGGGACGGAATTGGGCGGGGAGCTGTTTTTT
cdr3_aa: CASKGTELGGELFF

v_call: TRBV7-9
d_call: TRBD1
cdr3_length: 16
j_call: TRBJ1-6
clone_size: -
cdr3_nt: TGTGCCAGCAGCTCCCGGGACAGGGGCCTCCTTTCACCCCTCCACTTT
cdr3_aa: CASSSRDRGLLSPLHF

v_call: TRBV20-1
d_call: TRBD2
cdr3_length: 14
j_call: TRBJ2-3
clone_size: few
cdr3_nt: TGCAGTGCTAGTATCCAGCGGGACTTGAATACGCAGTATTTT
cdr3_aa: CSASIQRDLNTQYF

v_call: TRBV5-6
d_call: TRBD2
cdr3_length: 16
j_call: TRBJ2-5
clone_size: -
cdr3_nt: TGTGCCAGCAGCTTCATAGCGGGTGGGGGACAAGAGACCCAGTACTTC
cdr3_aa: CASSFIAGGGQETQYF

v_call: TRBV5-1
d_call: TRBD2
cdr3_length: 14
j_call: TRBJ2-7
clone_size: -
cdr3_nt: TGCGCCAGCAGCTCCCTAGCGGCCCCCGGCGAGCAGTACTTC
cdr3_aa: CASSSLAAPGEQYF

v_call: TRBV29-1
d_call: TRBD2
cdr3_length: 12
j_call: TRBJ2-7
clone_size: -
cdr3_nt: TGCAGCGTTGGGCGGGAGGGCTACGAGCAGTACTTC
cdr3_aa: CSVGREGYEQYF

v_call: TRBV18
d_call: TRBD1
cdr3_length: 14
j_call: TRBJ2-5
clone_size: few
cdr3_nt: TGTGCCAGCTCACCACTGGGACAGGGCGAGACCCAGTACTTC
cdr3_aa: CASSPLGQGETQYF

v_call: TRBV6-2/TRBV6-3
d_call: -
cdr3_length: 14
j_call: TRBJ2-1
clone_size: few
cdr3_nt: TGTGCCAGCAGCCGGTGGGCTAGCGAGAGTGAGCAGTTCTTC
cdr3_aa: CASSRWASESEQFF

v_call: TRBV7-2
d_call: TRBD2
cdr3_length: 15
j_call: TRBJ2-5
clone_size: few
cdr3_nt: TGTGCCAGCAGCGACCAGGGACTAGTACAAGAGACCCAGTACTTC
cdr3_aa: CASSDQGLVQETQYF

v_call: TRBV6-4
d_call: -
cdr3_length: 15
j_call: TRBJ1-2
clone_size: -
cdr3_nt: TGTGCCAGCAGTGGGGGACGGGGACACCGCTATGGCTACACCTTC
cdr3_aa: CASSGGRGHRYGYTF

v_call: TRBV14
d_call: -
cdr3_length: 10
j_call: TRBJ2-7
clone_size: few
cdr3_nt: TGTGCCAGCAGCCAAGAATCGCAGTACTTC
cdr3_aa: CASSQESQYF

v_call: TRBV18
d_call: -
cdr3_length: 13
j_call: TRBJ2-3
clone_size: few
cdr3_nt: TGTGCCAGCTCACCACAGCTAACAGATACGCAGTATTTT
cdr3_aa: CASSPQLTDTQYF

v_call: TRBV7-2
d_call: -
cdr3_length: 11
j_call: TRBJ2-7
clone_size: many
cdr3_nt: TGTGCCAGCAGCGCCTCCTACGAGCAGTACTTC
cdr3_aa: CASSASYEQYF